The 4 T cell receptor beta chains listed next were all sequenced from one sample in a study of neurological immune-mediated disorders (dated by TCRdb to between 2017 and 2020). The library was made by 5' RACE. Sequencing instrument: Illumina HiSeq 2500. TCRdb reran the public reads through fastp at Q25 and MiXCR, keeping productive beta chains. Each record represents a unique CDR3 protein, reported with the most common genes and DNA among its rows. This sample is represented by about 55,000 distinct CDR3 sequences; more than 3% of them were singletons. The top ten constitute approximately 2% of the sample. The sequenced sample was CD4+ T cells from blood. These receptors came from a woman in her forties with multiple sclerosis.

This clonotype was seen many times. The rearrangement links TRBV9 to TRBJ2-2; weak D call: TRBD1 (5 bases). This CDR3 region has 18 residues. Germline loops: CDR1 SGDLS, CDR2 YYNGEE. Trimming took off 0 bases at V and 0 bases at J, with 15 bases between the two ends. The CDR3 here is CASSVALAKGSNTGELFF. CDR3 sequence (DNA): TGTGCCAGCAGCGTAGCATTAGCTAAGGGGTCGAACACCGGGGAGCTGTTTTTT.

This clonotype was detected many times. The V gene is TRBV5-1, the J gene TRBJ2-3; D gene unclear. CDR1 and CDR2 from the germline V gene are SGHRS and YFSETQ. This CDR3 has 13 residues. V was clipped by 0 bases and J by 2 bases, with 4 bases between them. Here the CDR3 reads CASSLVPTDTQYF. The CDR3 region has the DNA TGCGCCAGCAGCTTGGTGCCCACAGATACGCAGTATTTT.

This clonotype was recorded many times. V is TRBV5-1 and J is TRBJ1-2; 8 positions match TRBD1. Germline trimming cut 4 bases from V and 4 bases from J; bases unmatched to any gene: 9. CDR3 size: 15 residues. Germline V gene sequence: CDR1 SGHRS, CDR2 YFSETQ. CDR3 residues: CASSERTGPTYGYTF. For the CDR3, the DNA is TGCGCCAGCAGCGAGCGGACAGGGCCTACCTATGGCTACACCTTC.

In its sample, this clonotype was seen many times. CDR3 residues: CSARRDTGGYGYTF. CDR3 sequence (DNA): TGCAGTGCTAGACGGGACACCGGGGGCTATGGCTACACCTTC. The chain carries TRBV20-1 and TRBJ1-2; D is perhaps TRBD1 (6 bases). Trimming left V 2 bases short and J 4 bases short, with 14 bases between. CDR3 size: 14 residues. Germline CDR1 and CDR2: DFQATT and SNEGSKA (reference sequence).